One sample yielded the 14 T cell receptor beta chains listed below, sequenced in a study of beta chain features in type 1 diabetes. The entirety of the isolated RNA underwent reverse transcription, so expressed TCRB transcripts were sequenced. Generated by immunoSEQ multiplex PCR, the TCRdb table keeps only in-frame clones and is missing some. Of around 500,000 clones listed, 30% are singletons. Source material: naive CD4+ T cells from blood. The receptors originated from a man aged 18 to 30 in good health.

This chain uses TRBV29-1 with TRBJ2-1; D not resolved. V was trimmed by 5 bases and J by 0 bases, leaving 8 bases between them. Germline-derived CDR1 and CDR2 are SQVTM and ANQGSEA. This CDR3 contains 13 residues. The CDR3 coding sequence is TGCAGCGTTCAAAAGAGCTCCTACAATGAGCAGTTCTTC. This translates into CSVQKSSYNEQFF.

As to this clone: The identical CDR3 is also encoded by other nucleotide sequences in the sample. The chain has TRBV29-1 and TRBJ2-5, with a weak D call TRBD2 (6 bases). Trimming cost V 6 bases and J 5 bases, with 10 bases left between them. CDR3 size: 11 residues. The germline CDR1 and CDR2 sequences are SQVTM and ANQGSEA. This chain's CDR3 is CSVGRGETQYF. The CDR3 DNA reads as TGCAGCGTGGGCCGGGGGGAGACCCAGTACTTC. Full variable domain (missing parts from reference TRBV29-1 and TRBJ2-5): SAVISQKPSRDICQRGTSLTIQCQVDSQVTMMFWYRQQPGQSLTLIATANQGSEATYESGFVIDKFPISRPNLTFSTLTVSNMSPEDSSIYLCSVGRGETQYFGPGTRLLVL.

The chain is built from TRBV5-6 and TRBJ1-5; D is undetermined. Germline lookup yields CDR1 SGHDT and CDR2 YYEEEE. Trimming took off 3 bases at V and 11 bases at J, with 18 bases between the two ends. The CDR3 sequence is 14 residues long. This CDR3 is CASSSGLAGRSQHF. Written as DNA, the CDR3 is TGTGCCAGCAGCTCGGGCCTCGCGGGTAGGTCCCAGCATTTT.

Comments on this clone: Other nucleotide sequences from this sample produce the same CDR3. V is TRBV5-6 and J is TRBJ2-3; unclear D gene. Germline CDR1 and CDR2: SGHDT and YYEEEE. The V end lost 1 base, the J end lost 2 bases, and 5 bases lay between the germline ends. This CDR3 contains 13 residues. The DNA for the CDR3 is TGTGCCAGCAGCTTGCTTTCCACAGATACGCAGTATTTT. Translation: CASSLLSTDTQYF.

The chain has TRBV15 and TRBJ1-5, with no clear D. Deletions cut 5 bases from V and 3 bases from J, with 11 bases between. Germline V lookup: CDR1 LNHNV, CDR2 YYDKDF (reference sequence). The CDR3 spans 14 residues. The CDR3 spells CATSAWEYNQPQHF. The CDR3 coding sequence is TGTGCCACCAGCGCCTGGGAGTACAATCAGCCCCAGCATTTT.

This clone turned up a few times. The same CDR3 is also encoded by other DNA sequences in this sample. The gene calls are TRBV9 and TRBJ2-3, with D hard to call. The germline V gene has CDR1 SGDLS and CDR2 YYNGEE. V lost 0 bases to trimming and J lost 2 bases, with 4 bases between them. The CDR3 is 13 amino acids. The CDR3 loop reads CASSVAPTDTQYF. CDR3 sequence (DNA): TGTGCCAGCAGCGTAGCCCCCACAGATACGCAGTATTTT.

V and J are TRBV9 and TRBJ2-5, with TRBD2 matching 7 bases. Germline V CDR1 and CDR2: SGDLS, YYNGEE. Trimming at V came to 0 bases and at J to 2 bases, leaving 10 bases not matched to a gene. This CDR3 has 17 residues. CDR3 in amino acids: CASSVGAASGIQETQYF. DNA for the CDR3: TGTGCCAGCAGCGTAGGCGCGGCTAGCGGAATACAAGAGACCCAGTACTTC.

This clone was counted only a few times. This rearrangement joins TRBV12-5 to TRBJ2-7; 8 bases agree with TRBD2. The length of the CDR3 is 13 residues. V trimming: 9 bases; J trimming: 7 bases; junction bases outside the gene matches: 11. Germline CDR1 is LGHNT and CDR2 is FRNRAP. CDR3 amino acids: CASSLSGIREQYF. The CDR3 nucleotides are TGTGCTAGCTCCCTTAGCGGGATTAGGGAGCAGTACTTC.

The V gene is TRBV9, the J gene TRBJ2-1; 9 bases match TRBD1. The CDR3 consists of 14 residues. Trimming took 1 base from V and 8 from J; bases not matched to a gene: 4. Germline V lookup: CDR1 SGDLS, CDR2 YYNGEE. The CDR3 region is CASSVLGTGHEQFF. The CDR3 coding sequence is TGTGCCAGCAGCGTATTGGGGACAGGGCATGAGCAGTTCTTC.

J is TRBJ2-5 and V is TRBV5-4, with a possible D match to TRBD1 (5 bases). The CDR3 is 13 residues long. Germline values: CDR1 SGHNT, CDR2 YYREEE (reference sequence). V was cut by 5 bases and J by 5 bases, with 13 bases left in between. The chain's CDR3 is CASRNQGEETQYF. DNA for the CDR3: TGTGCCAGCAGGAATCAGGGTGAGGAGACCCAGTACTTC.

The V and J genes are TRBV20-1 and TRBJ2-1, with D maybe TRBD1 (6 bases). Looked up from germline, CDR1 is DFQATT and CDR2 is SNEGSKA (reference sequence). Trimming left V 6 bases short and J 8 bases short, with 11 bases between. CDR3 length: 11 residues. In DNA, the CDR3 is TGCAGTGCCTCAGCAGGGGATGAGCAGTTCTTC. Encoded protein: CSASAGDEQFF.

This sequence joins TRBV7-9 and TRBJ2-1; D is ambiguous. This CDR3 spans 13 amino acids. Germline loops: CDR1 SEHNR, CDR2 FQNEAQ (reference sequence). Between the trimmed V and J ends, which lost 0 bases and 4 bases, there was a span of 4 bases. CDR3 in DNA: TGTGCCAGCAGCTTAGCTGTATACAATGAGCAGTTCTTC. Translated: CASSLAVYNEQFF.

This clone was counted between two and nine times. CDR3 sequence reads: CATGGGSSYNEQFF. The CDR3 bases are TGTGCCACCGGGGGCGGGAGCTCTTACAATGAGCAGTTCTTC. The chain uses TRBV6-5 and TRBJ2-1; possible D gene TRBD2, 7 bases. The CDR3 sequence is 14 residues long. Trimming cost V 10 bases and J 4 bases, with 17 bases left between them. Per germline, CDR1 MNHEY and CDR2 SVGAGI.

This clone was detected a few times. The rearrangement joins TRBV10-3 to TRBJ2-7, with D perhaps TRBD1 (5 bases). V was trimmed by 10 bases and J by 7 bases, leaving 23 bases between them. This CDR3 has 14 amino acids. Germline CDR1 is ENHRY and CDR2 is SYGVKD. In DNA form, the CDR3 reads TGTGCCACGACGGAAGGCAGGGAAGGTGAAGAGCAGTACTTC. The encoded protein is CATTEGREGEEQYF.